The rows below give T cell receptor beta chains drawn from one sample of a study of T-cell memory formation after mild COVID-19. TCRdb used MiXCR to reprocess the 5' RACE reads, holding one entry per CDR3 protein. The sample yields fewer than 95,000 distinct CDR3 sequences, around 16% seen once. The sequencing sample was made of PBMCs or a T cell subset sorted from them (not recorded which). The source of these receptors is a man between 18 and 29 years old who had mild COVID-19 (a few samples of this study predate the infection). Cell type and time point are not known. CDR3s leave out the opening cysteine and the closing phenylalanine or tryptophan. Size is stated for part of the rows, as once, few or many counts, or as a class when the clone is expanded.

V: TRBV7-3
J: TRBJ2-5
size: few
length: 11
CDR3: ASSSEVEETQY

V: TRBV29-1
J: TRBJ2-7
size: NA
length: 10
CDR3: SVVTGSYEQY

V: TRBV6-5
J: TRBJ1-5
size: many
length: 11
CDR3: ASSYGSNQPQH

V: TRBV7-9
J: TRBJ1-5
size: few
length: 12
CDR3: ASSSPFGNQPQH

V: TRBV29-1
J: TRBJ2-3
size: few
length: 12
CDR3: SVTSGGLTDTQY

V: TRBV6-5
J: TRBJ2-1
size: many
length: 13
CDR3: ASSPPGQGDNEQF

V: TRBV7-2
J: TRBJ1-6
size: NA
length: 13
CDR3: ASSPGWKPDTPLH

V: TRBV12-3/TRBV12-4
J: TRBJ2-1
size: few
length: 13
CDR3: ASSSSGGASHEQF

V: TRBV7-2
J: TRBJ2-7
size: NA
length: 12
CDR3: ASSSTATGYEQY

V: TRBV12-3/TRBV12-4
J: TRBJ1-1
size: few
length: 12
CDR3: ASSLRPLGTEAF

V: TRBV5-1
J: TRBJ2-1
size: NA
length: 14
CDR3: ASSLDPYRSYNEQF

V: TRBV4-3
J: TRBJ1-2
size: few
length: 11
CDR3: ASSQDHLFGYT

V: TRBV12-3/TRBV12-4
J: TRBJ2-1
size: few
length: 12
CDR3: ASSSGGNYNEQF

V: TRBV23-1
J: TRBJ2-4
size: few
length: 14
CDR3: ASSQWVLGAKNIQY

V: TRBV5-6
J: TRBJ1-4
size: NA
length: 11
CDR3: ASRGTVNEKLF

V: TRBV7-9
J: TRBJ2-7
size: medium-sized
length: 13
CDR3: ASSTSRDSWFQQY

V: TRBV11-2
J: TRBJ2-1
size: NA
length: 10
CDR3: ASNGLVNEQF

V: TRBV4-1
J: TRBJ1-2
size: many
length: 10
CDR3: ASSLDNYGYT

V: TRBV5-1
J: TRBJ2-7
size: NA
length: 11
CDR3: ASSATGGHEQY

V: TRBV7-3
J: TRBJ2-1
size: few
length: 12
CDR3: ASSLKSGRTMQF

V: TRBV21-1
J: TRBJ2-7
size: few
length: 9
CDR3: ASSKVGEQY

V: TRBV9
J: TRBJ2-3
size: few
length: 14
CDR3: ASSAARGAYTDTQY

V: TRBV3-1
J: TRBJ1-1
size: many
length: 11
CDR3: ASSPLVGTEAF

V: TRBV7-9
J: TRBJ1-5
size: few
length: 12
CDR3: ASRGGGSNQPQH

V: TRBV10-3
J: TRBJ1-4
size: few
length: 14
CDR3: AISEPTDNPNEKLF

V: TRBV3-2
J: TRBJ1-1
size: many
length: 14
CDR3: ASSLCGGGPNTEAF

V: TRBV6-6
J: TRBJ2-1
size: NA
length: 10
CDR3: ASSFPGTPGF

V: TRBV12-5
J: TRBJ2-3
size: few
length: 11
CDR3: ASYPGGLDTQY

V: TRBV7-6
J: TRBJ2-3
size: NA
length: 15
CDR3: ASSRGTSGGGTDTQY

V: TRBV7-9
J: TRBJ2-1
size: NA
length: 13
CDR3: ASSLERLADNEQF

V: TRBV7-9
J: TRBJ2-6
size: few
length: 15
CDR3: ASSPVEGVIGANVLT

V: TRBV29-1
J: TRBJ1-4
size: NA
length: 13
CDR3: SVSRDRDSNEKLF

V: TRBV7-2
J: TRBJ2-1
size: once
length: 13
CDR3: ASSPSGSLRNEQF

V: TRBV15
J: TRBJ1-1
size: few
length: 15
CDR3: ATSTAGTGIEGTEAF

V: TRBV6-2/TRBV6-3
J: TRBJ1-1
size: few
length: 12
CDR3: ASSSRTLNTEAF

V: TRBV4-1
J: TRBJ1-1
size: many
length: 10
CDR3: ASSPNRGEAF

V: TRBV27
J: TRBJ1-6
size: many
length: 10
CDR3: ASSPPNSPLH

V: TRBV18
J: TRBJ2-3
size: few
length: 13
CDR3: ASYPPLQGADTQY

V: TRBV27
J: TRBJ2-3
size: many
length: 13
CDR3: ASSLTGISTDTQY

V: TRBV9
J: TRBJ2-4
size: NA
length: 10
CDR3: ASSPQGNIQY

V: TRBV12-3/TRBV12-4
J: TRBJ2-4
size: many
length: 11
CDR3: ASSHYQRNIQY

V: TRBV7-2
J: TRBJ1-1
size: NA
length: 12
CDR3: ASSIPTGNTEAF

V: TRBV19
J: TRBJ1-5
size: few
length: 13
CDR3: ASTSKGFSNQPQH

V: TRBV18
J: TRBJ2-5
size: few
length: 13
CDR3: ASSIGAGYQETQY

V: TRBV5-6
J: TRBJ1-1
size: NA
length: 11
CDR3: ASSLSVDTEAF

V: TRBV4-1
J: TRBJ1-6
size: NA
length: 14
CDR3: ASSQDSGGGNSPLH

V: TRBV6-2/TRBV6-3
J: TRBJ2-3
size: large
length: 14
CDR3: ASSYSMDRHTDTQY

V: TRBV11-2
J: TRBJ2-3
size: NA
length: 12
CDR3: ASRDTGGADTQY

V: TRBV7-2
J: TRBJ2-7
size: few
length: 13
CDR3: ASSPRTGFGYEQY

V: TRBV7-6
J: TRBJ1-1
size: few
length: 13
CDR3: ASSLWGGSSTEAF

V: TRBV4-1
J: TRBJ2-1
size: NA
length: 13
CDR3: ASSQGTVLENEQF

V: TRBV6-5
J: TRBJ2-3
size: few
length: 13
CDR3: ASSYLAGGWDTQY